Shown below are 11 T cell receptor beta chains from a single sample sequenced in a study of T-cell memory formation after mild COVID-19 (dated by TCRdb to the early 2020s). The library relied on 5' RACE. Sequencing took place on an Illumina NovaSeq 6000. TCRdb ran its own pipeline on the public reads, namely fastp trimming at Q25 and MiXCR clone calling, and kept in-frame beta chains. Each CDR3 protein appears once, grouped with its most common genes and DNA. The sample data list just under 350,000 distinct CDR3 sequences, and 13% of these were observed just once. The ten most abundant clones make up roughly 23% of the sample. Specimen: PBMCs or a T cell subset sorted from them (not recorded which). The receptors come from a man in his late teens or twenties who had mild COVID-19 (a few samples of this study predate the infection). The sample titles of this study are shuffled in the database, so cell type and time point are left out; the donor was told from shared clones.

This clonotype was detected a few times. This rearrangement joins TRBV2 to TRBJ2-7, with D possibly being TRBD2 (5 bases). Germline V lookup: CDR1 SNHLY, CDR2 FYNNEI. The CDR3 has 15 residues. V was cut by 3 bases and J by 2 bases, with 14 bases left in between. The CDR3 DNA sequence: TGTGCCAGCAGTGATCGGAGGCCCCTAACCTACGAGCAGTACGTC. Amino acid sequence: CASSDRRPLTYEQYV.

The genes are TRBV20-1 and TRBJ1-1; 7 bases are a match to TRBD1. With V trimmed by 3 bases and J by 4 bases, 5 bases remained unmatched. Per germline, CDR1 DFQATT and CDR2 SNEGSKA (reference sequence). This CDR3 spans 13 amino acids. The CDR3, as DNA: TGCAGTGCTAGCTCTGCAGGGGGCACTGAAGCTTTCTTT. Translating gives CSASSAGGTEAFF.

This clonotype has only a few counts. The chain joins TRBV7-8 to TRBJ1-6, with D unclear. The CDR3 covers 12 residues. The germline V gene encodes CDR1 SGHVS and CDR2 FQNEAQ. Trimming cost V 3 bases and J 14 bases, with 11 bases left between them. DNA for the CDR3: TGTGCCAGCAGCTTGTCTATGATCACCCTCCACTTT. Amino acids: CASSLSMITLHF.

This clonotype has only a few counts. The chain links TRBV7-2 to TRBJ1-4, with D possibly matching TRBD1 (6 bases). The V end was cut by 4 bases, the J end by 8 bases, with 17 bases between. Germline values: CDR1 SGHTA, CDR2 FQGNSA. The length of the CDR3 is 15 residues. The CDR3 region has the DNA TGTGCCAGCAGCTCGGGGGGCGCGTTTCGGGAAAAACTGTTTTTT. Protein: CASSSGGAFREKLFF.

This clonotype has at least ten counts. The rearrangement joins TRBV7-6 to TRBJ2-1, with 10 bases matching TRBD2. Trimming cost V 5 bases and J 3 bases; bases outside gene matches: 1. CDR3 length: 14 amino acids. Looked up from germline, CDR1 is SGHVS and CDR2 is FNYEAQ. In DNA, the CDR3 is TGTGCCAGCAGCGGACTAGCGGACTACAATGAGCAGTTCTTC. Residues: CASSGLADYNEQFF.

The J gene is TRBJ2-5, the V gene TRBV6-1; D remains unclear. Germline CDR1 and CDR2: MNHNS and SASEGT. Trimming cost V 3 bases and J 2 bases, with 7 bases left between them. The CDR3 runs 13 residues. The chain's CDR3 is CASSEREQETQYF. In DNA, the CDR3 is TGTGCCAGCAGTGAGCGCGAACAAGAGACCCAGTACTTC.

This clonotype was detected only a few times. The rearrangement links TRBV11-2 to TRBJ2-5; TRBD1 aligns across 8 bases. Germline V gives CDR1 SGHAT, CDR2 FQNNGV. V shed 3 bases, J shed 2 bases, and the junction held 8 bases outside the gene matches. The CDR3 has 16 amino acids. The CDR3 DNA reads TGTGCCAGCAGCTTGCGACAGGGGCTAAATCAAGAGACCCAGTACTTC. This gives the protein CASSLRQGLNQETQYF.

CDR3 protein: CASSSLAGTQETQYF. The CDR3, as DNA: TGTGCCAGCAGCTCACTAGCGGGAACCCAAGAGACCCAGTACTTC. The rearrangement links TRBV7-9 to TRBJ2-5; the match to TRBD2 covers 10 bases. Trimming cost V 4 bases and J 1 base; bases outside gene matches: 3. The CDR3 length is 15 residues. Germline V gives CDR1 SEHNR, CDR2 FQNEAQ (reference sequence).

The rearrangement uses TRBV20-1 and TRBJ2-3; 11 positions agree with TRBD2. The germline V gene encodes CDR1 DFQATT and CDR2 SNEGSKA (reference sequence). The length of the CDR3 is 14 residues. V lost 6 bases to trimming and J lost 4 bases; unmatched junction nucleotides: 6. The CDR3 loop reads CSARLAGFADTQYF. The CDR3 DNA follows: TGCAGTGCGCGACTAGCGGGATTTGCAGATACGCAGTATTTT.

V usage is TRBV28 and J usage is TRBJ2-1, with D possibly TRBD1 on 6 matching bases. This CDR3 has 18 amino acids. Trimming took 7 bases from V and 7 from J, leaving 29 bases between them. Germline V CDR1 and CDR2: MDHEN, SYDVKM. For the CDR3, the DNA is TGTGCCAGCACTCAATTCCATGCCGGGACACGGAGCAGGAATGAGCAGTTCTTC. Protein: CASTQFHAGTRSRNEQFF.

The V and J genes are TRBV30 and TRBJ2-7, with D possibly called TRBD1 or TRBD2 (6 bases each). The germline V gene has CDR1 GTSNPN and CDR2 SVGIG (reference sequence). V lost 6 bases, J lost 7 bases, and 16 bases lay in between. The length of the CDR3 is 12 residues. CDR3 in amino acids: CACGWGAGEQYF. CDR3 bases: TGTGCCTGTGGCTGGGGGGCGGGAGAGCAGTACTTC. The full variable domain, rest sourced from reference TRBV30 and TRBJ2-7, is SQTIHQWPATLVQPVGSPLSLECTVEGTSNPNLYWYRQAAGRGLQLLFYSVGIGQISSEVPQNLSASRPQDRQFILSSKKLLLSDSGFYLCACGWGAGEQYFGPGTRLTVT.